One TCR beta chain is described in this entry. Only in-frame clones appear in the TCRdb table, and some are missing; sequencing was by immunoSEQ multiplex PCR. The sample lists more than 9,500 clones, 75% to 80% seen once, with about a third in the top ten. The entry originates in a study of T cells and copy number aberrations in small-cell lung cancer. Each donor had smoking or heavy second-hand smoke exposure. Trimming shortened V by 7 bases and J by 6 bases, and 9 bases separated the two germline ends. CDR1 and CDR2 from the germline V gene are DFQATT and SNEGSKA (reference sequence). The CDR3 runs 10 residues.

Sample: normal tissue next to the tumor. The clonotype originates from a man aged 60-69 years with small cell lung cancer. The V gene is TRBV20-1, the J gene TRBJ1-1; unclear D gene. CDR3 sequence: CSVWRAEAFF. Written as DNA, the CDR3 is TGCAGTGTTTGGAGGGCTGAAGCTTTCTTT.